This T cell receptor beta chain comes out of a study of cytomegalovirus exposure and HLA in healthy donors. Overall study results and limits: A later analysis, which compared TCR beta chains of equal frequency, found the HLA-associated ones more clonally expanded.

With 4 bases clipped from V and 5 bases from J, the junction kept 4 bases outside the gene matches. The length of the CDR3 is 13 residues. The V gene's germline CDR1 is LGHNA and CDR2 YSLEER. 13 Jbeta primers and 60 Vbeta primers were used for the PCR. The data were produced by immunoSEQ multiplex PCR, yet TCRdb's version contains in-frame clones alone and is incomplete. The profile shows some 110,000 clones, 78% of them singletons. This clone was detected a few times. Its antigen remains unknown. The sequencing sample was made of PBMCs. This TCR derives from a man aged 25-45 years in good health and CMV-seronegative. The V call is TRBV4-3, the J call TRBJ2-5; 7 nucleotides line up with TRBD1. CDR3 DNA sequence: TGCGCCAGCAGCCCGGACAGGTGGGAGACCCAGTACTTC. The encoded protein is CASSPDRWETQYF.